This TCR beta chain was found in a study of early T cells in non-severe SARS-CoV-2 infection. Whole-study context: The authors sequenced bulk RNA from unsorted whole blood, leaving chains unpaired.

The table lists this clonotype with a count of one. V lost 6 bases to trimming and J lost 8 bases; unmatched junction nucleotides: 12. Germline CDR1 reads MDHEN; CDR2 reads SYDVKM. The CDR3 totals 14 residues. Unique molecular identifiers tagged individual cDNA molecules. In TCRdb, the 5' RACE reads were re-called with MiXCR into one record per CDR3 protein. There are around 76,000 distinct CDR3 sequences in the sample; approximately 12% occur only once, and about 4% lies in the top ten. The chain links TRBV28 to TRBJ2-7, with TRBD1 identical over 8 bases. Sequencing was carried out using whole blood. This TCR came from an adult who was a healthcare worker with PCR-confirmed SARS-CoV-2 infection or an uninfected control (not recorded which). CDR3 amino acids: CASRTSGTGKKQYF. CDR3 in DNA: TGTGCCAGCAGAACGTCCGGGACAGGCAAGAAGCAGTACTTC.